This TCR beta chain was recorded in a study of T cells in narcolepsy. On the study more broadly: Donors had narcolepsy type 1 or type 2, or were healthy controls. Study-level points and caveats: Autoreactive clone sequences were missing from some blood memory CD4+ repertoires. Autoreactive clonotypes reportedly recurred in blood of same and different patients, not controls.

Only in-frame clones appear in the TCRdb table, and some are missing; sequencing was by immunoSEQ multiplex PCR. The data hold about 12,000 clones, with 90% to 95% observed a single time. The CDR3 consists of 15 residues. Turning to this clone: The antigen is undetermined.

The genes are TRBV12-2 and TRBJ1-5. TRBV12-2 is a documented pseudogene. The origin of this receptor is a human donor with narcolepsy. The sequencing sample was made of CD45RA- memory CD4+ T cells from PBMCs. The CDR3 DNA reads as TGTGCAAGTCGCTTAGGGGCGGGGGCGTTTCAGCCCCAGCATTTT. Amino acids: CASRLGAGAFQPQHF.